The clone carrying this T cell receptor beta chain qualifies as medium-sized. The data belong to a study of neurological immune-mediated disorders. This CDR3 has 16 residues. The germline V gene has CDR1 DFQATT and CDR2 SNEGSKA (reference sequence). V was cut by 0 bases and J by 0 bases, with 14 bases left in between. Using its own MiXCR run on the 5' RACE reads, TCRdb lists one record per CDR3 protein. The sample contains about 46,000 distinct CDR3 sequences, around 4.5% of which appear only once. The sample taken for sequencing was PBMCs. The clonotype was recovered from a woman in her fifties or sixties with multiple sclerosis. This chain links TRBV20-1 with TRBJ1-2, with D perhaps matching TRBD1 (5 bases). The CDR3 region has the DNA TGCAGTGCTAGAGATGCAGGGCAACTAGCTAACTATGGCTACACCTTC. Its translation: CSARDAGQLANYGYTF.